Presented here are 19 T cell receptor beta chains from one specimen sequenced in a study of T cell repertoires in cytomegalovirus infection. Their antigens remain unidentified. MiXCR, run by TCRdb on the reads, gives a single entry per CDR3 protein. The sample consists of some 350,000 distinct CDR3 sequences, just under 35% of them appearing once. The input for sequencing was cultured PBMCs, taken from culture after CMV antigen stimulation. The receptors stem from a human donor in good health (CMV status not recorded). Some clones in this sample may be carry-over from other donors' samples.

The rearrangement links TRBV5-4 to TRBJ2-3; D remains ambiguous. There are 16 residues in the CDR3. V was clipped by 0 bases and J by 0 bases, with 11 bases between them. CDR1 is SGHNT, CDR2 YYREEE, per germline (reference sequence). The CDR3 region has the DNA TGTGCCAGCAGCTTGGAGTCCGGAATTAGCACAGATACGCAGTATTTT. Translated, it gives CASSLESGISTDTQYF.

The rearrangement joins TRBV20-1 to TRBJ1-5; D is possibly TRBD1 (5 bases). Germline V gene sequence: CDR1 DFQATT, CDR2 SNEGSKA (reference sequence). CDR3 size: 14 residues. V was shortened by 5 bases and J by 5 bases, with 16 bases between the two germline ends. CDR3 loop: CSAPGRDSDQPQHF. The CDR3 coding sequence is TGCAGTGCTCCTGGCCGGGACTCCGATCAGCCCCAGCATTTT.

Note on this clonotype: Germline is not matched at one junction end, which may reflect a read error. The gene calls are TRBV6-6 and TRBJ1-3, with D uncertain. CDR1 and CDR2 from the germline V gene are MNHNY and SVGAGI (reference sequence). The CDR3 runs 14 residues. The CDR3 here is CASSYSGAGNTIYF. The CDR3 DNA sequence: TGTGCCAGCAGTTACTCGGGAGCTGGAAACACCATTTATTTT.

The J gene is TRBJ2-7, the V gene TRBV24-1; 8 bases are shared with TRBD1. Germline trimming cut 4 bases from V and 4 bases from J; bases unmatched to any gene: 5. This CDR3 has 14 amino acids. The germline V gene encodes CDR1 KGHDR and CDR2 SFDVKD. The CDR3 bases are TGTGCCACCAGTGACCCAAGGACAGGGTACGAGCAGTACTTC. Translated: CATSDPRTGYEQYF.

This rearrangement joins TRBV24-1 to TRBJ2-5; 7 positions agree with TRBD1. The CDR3 consists of 14 residues. With 5 bases clipped from V and 6 bases from J, the junction kept 8 bases outside the gene matches. CDR1 is KGHDR, CDR2 SFDVKD, per germline. CDR3 loop: CATSAPGQRKTQYF. In nucleotides, the CDR3 is TGTGCCACCAGTGCGCCGGGACAGCGAAAGACCCAGTACTTC.

The chain uses TRBV7-8 and TRBJ1-4; 10 nucleotides line up with TRBD1. The ends lost 8 bases at V and 8 bases at J; junction bases unmatched: 5. Germline values: CDR1 SGHVS, CDR2 FQNEAQ. The CDR3 is 13 amino acids. Written as DNA, the CDR3 is TGTGCCAGCGGGGACAGGGGATTAGAAAAACTGTTTTTT. Its protein product is CASGDRGLEKLFF.

This clonotype came up a few times. V gene TRBV3-1 combines with J gene TRBJ1-1; tentatively, D is TRBD1 (6 bases). The V and J ends lost 2 bases and 4 bases respectively, with 11 bases between them. CDR3 length: 14 amino acids. Germline V gene lookup returns CDR1 LGHDT and CDR2 YNNKEL (reference sequence). The CDR3 loop is CASSQTGTSTEAFF. DNA of the CDR3: TGTGCCAGCAGCCAAACAGGGACCAGCACTGAAGCTTTCTTT.

The chain links TRBV12-3 or TRBV12-4 to TRBJ1-1; tentative D call: TRBD1 (5 bases). The CDR3 spans 14 residues. Trimming took 0 bases from V and 3 from J, leaving 8 bases between them. Here the CDR3 reads CASSLARAHTEAFF. For the CDR3, the DNA is TGTGCCAGCAGTTTAGCCAGGGCTCACACTGAAGCTTTCTTT.

This clonotype has a handful of counts. The V call is TRBV7-2, the J call TRBJ2-1; 8 bases are shared with TRBD2. CDR1 SGHTA and CDR2 FQGNSA come from the germline V gene. The CDR3 totals 18 residues. With V trimmed by 0 bases and J by 0 bases, 7 bases remained unmatched. The CDR3 sequence: CASSLAVIAGSSYNEQFF. In DNA form, the CDR3 reads TGTGCCAGCAGCTTAGCCGTAATAGCGGGAAGCTCCTACAATGAGCAGTTCTTC.

The chain carries TRBV12-3 or TRBV12-4 and TRBJ2-5; 11 bases are shared with TRBD2. This CDR3 comprises 14 residues. V lost 7 bases to trimming and J lost 5 bases; unmatched junction nucleotides: 6. CDR3 loop: CASIGTSGSETQYF. The CDR3 region has the DNA TGTGCCAGCATTGGAACTAGCGGGAGTGAGACCCAGTACTTC.

The genes are TRBV7-3 and TRBJ2-7; the D gene is possibly TRBD2 (5 bases). V lost 10 bases, J lost 1 base, and 17 bases lay in between. Germline V gives CDR1 SGHTA, CDR2 FQGTGA. There are 14 residues in the CDR3. The CDR3 protein is CATPSSYSSYEQYF. CDR3 nucleotide sequence: TGTGCCACCCCCTCTAGCTACTCATCCTACGAGCAGTACTTC.

The chain uses TRBV7-2 and TRBJ1-1; weak D call: TRBD1 (5 bases). Germline values: CDR1 SGHTA, CDR2 FQGNSA. Trimming stripped 4 bases from V and 3 bases from J, with 15 bases between. The CDR3 runs to 15 residues. In nucleotides, the CDR3 is TGTGCCAGCAGCTCCAGGGTATATTCGGACACTGAAGCTTTCTTT. It yields the protein CASSSRVYSDTEAFF.

The rearrangement joins TRBV19 to TRBJ1-5, with D unresolved. The CDR3 runs to 14 residues. Deletions cut 5 bases from V and 5 bases from J, with 13 bases between. Looked up from germline, CDR1 is LNHDA and CDR2 is SQIVND (reference sequence). The CDR3 protein is CASSGYGHYQPQHF. CDR3 DNA sequence: TGTGCCAGTAGTGGGTACGGGCATTATCAGCCCCAGCATTTT.

The rearrangement joins TRBV7-2 to TRBJ2-2; D unresolved. This CDR3 is 13 amino acids long. Germline V gene lookup returns CDR1 SGHTA and CDR2 FQGNSA. The germline V and J ends were trimmed by 4 bases and 4 bases, with 7 bases remaining between them. CDR3 bases: TGTGCCAGCAGCTCACCTAGCACCGGGGAGCTGTTTTTT. It yields the protein CASSSPSTGELFF.

This clonotype was recorded many times. The V and J genes are TRBV7-2 and TRBJ2-2; TRBD2 agrees at 9 bases. Germline V gives CDR1 SGHTA, CDR2 FQGNSA. The CDR3 is made up of 16 amino acids. Germline trimming cut 1 base from V and 9 bases from J; bases unmatched to any gene: 9. In DNA form, the CDR3 reads TGTGCCAGCAGCTTAGAAAGCGGGAGGCTGCACCGGGAGCTGTTTTTT. This translates into CASSLESGRLHRELFF.

The V gene is TRBV6-1, the J gene TRBJ2-7; 9 bases line up with TRBD1. This CDR3 spans 17 amino acids. With V trimmed by 5 bases and J by 1 base, 12 bases remained unmatched. The V gene's germline CDR1 is MNHNS and CDR2 SASEGT. CDR3: CASSYKTGTGNSYEQYV. The DNA of the CDR3 is TGTGCCAGCAGTTACAAGACCGGGACAGGGAATTCCTACGAGCAGTACGTC.

The J gene is TRBJ1-1, the V gene TRBV6-6; possibly TRBD1 for D (5 bases). CDR1 is MNHNY, CDR2 SVGAGI, per germline (reference sequence). CDR3 length equals 14 residues. V was pared by 0 bases and J by 6 bases, with 11 bases between. The CDR3 nucleotides are TGTGCCAGCAGTTACTCGATGGGGGTAGCTGAAGCTTTCTTT. It translates to CASSYSMGVAEAFF.

The rearrangement uses TRBV6-6 and TRBJ1-5; D gene ambiguous. Deletions cut 9 bases from V and 3 bases from J, with 12 bases between. The CDR3 is 13 residues long. Germline CDR1 is MNHNY and CDR2 is SVGAGI (reference sequence). The CDR3 DNA reads as TGTGCCAGTGATCCAAGTCACAATCAGCCCCAGCATTTT. It encodes CASDPSHNQPQHF.

This clonotype was counted only a few times. CDR3 in amino acids: CASRGQTNYGYTF. The CDR3 region has the DNA TGCGCCAGCAGAGGACAGACTAACTATGGCTACACCTTC. The genes are TRBV5-1 and TRBJ1-2; a possible D gene is TRBD1 (6 bases). Germline lookup yields CDR1 SGHRS and CDR2 YFSETQ. Trimming removed 5 bases at V and 0 bases at J, with 8 bases between. This CDR3 is built from 13 residues.